This T cell receptor beta chain was sequenced in a study of cytomegalovirus exposure and HLA in healthy donors. Across the whole study: In a later analysis, the roughly 120 validation repertoires were reported to have used the same platform as the approximately 700 first-cohort repertoires. Notes on the study in general: Rarity held for most TCR sequences, but there were some public TCRs that occurred in many donors. Researchers catalogued around 150 TCR beta chains as cytomegalovirus-associated.

The assay was immunoSEQ multiplex PCR, and TCRdb's table has in-frame clones only and misses some. The sample lists around 160,000 clones, around 85% occurring once. This clone was found once. Its antigen is unknown. Germline V gene sequence: CDR1 MNHEY, CDR2 SVGAGI. The length of the CDR3 is 13 residues. V was shortened by 2 bases and J by 8 bases, with 10 bases between the two germline ends. This receptor was identified in a man between 25 and 39 years old in good health and CMV-seropositive. Sequencing input: PBMCs. The J gene is TRBJ1-5, the V gene TRBV6-5; D is uncertain. The CDR3 reads CASSYRRTEPQHF. The CDR3, as DNA: TGTGCCAGCAGTTACCGTCGTACTGAGCCCCAGCATTTT.